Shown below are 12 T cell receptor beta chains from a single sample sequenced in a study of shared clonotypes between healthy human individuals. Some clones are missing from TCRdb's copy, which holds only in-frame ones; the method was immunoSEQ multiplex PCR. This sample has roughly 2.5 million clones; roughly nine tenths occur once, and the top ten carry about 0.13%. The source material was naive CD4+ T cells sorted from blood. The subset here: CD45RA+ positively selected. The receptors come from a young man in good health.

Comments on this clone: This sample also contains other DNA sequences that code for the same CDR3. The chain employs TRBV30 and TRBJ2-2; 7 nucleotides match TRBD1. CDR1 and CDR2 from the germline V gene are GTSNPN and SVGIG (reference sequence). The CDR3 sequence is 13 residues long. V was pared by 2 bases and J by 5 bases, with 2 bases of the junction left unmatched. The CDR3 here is CAWSSGGTGELFF. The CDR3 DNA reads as TGTGCCTGGAGTTCAGGGGGAACCGGGGAGCTGTTTTTT.

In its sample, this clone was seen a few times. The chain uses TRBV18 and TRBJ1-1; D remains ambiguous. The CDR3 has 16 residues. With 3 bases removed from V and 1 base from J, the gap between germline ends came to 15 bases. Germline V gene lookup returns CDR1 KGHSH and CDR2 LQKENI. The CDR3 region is CASSPTLWTPNTEAFF. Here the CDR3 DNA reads TGTGCCAGCTCACCCACCCTGTGGACTCCGAACACTGAAGCTTTCTTT.

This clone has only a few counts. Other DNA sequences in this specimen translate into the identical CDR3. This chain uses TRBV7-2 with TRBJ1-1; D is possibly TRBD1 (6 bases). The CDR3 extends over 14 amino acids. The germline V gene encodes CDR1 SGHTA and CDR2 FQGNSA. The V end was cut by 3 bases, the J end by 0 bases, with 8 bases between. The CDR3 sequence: CASSLAGVNTEAFF. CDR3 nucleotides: TGTGCCAGCAGCTTGGCAGGGGTGAACACTGAAGCTTTCTTT.

CDR3 amino acids: CAISESGKGGETQYF. CDR3 DNA sequence: TGTGCCATCAGTGAGTCTGGGAAAGGTGGAGAGACCCAGTACTTC. The chain recombines TRBV10-3 with TRBJ2-5; D ambiguous. CDR1 is ENHRY and CDR2 is SYGVKD in the germline V gene. V was clipped by 0 bases and J by 4 bases, with 12 bases between them. This CDR3 spans 15 amino acids.

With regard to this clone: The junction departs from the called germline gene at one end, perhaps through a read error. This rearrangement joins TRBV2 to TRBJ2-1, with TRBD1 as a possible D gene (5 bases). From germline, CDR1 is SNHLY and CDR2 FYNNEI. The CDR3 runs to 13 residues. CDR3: CASNEQAYNEQFF. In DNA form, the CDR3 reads TGTGCCAGCAATGAACAGGCCTACAATGAGCAGTTCTTC.

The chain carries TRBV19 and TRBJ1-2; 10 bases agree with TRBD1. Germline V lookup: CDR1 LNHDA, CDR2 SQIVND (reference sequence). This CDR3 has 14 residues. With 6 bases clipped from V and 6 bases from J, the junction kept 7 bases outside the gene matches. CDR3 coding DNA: TGTGCCAGTAGGGAGGGGGGACAGGGGAATGGCTACACCTTC. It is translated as CASREGGQGNGYTF.

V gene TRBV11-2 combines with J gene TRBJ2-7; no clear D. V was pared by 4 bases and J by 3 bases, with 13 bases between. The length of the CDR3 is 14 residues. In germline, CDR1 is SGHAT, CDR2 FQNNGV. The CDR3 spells CASSSPRIIYEQYF. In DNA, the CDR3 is TGTGCCAGCAGCTCGCCCCGGATCATCTACGAGCAGTACTTC.

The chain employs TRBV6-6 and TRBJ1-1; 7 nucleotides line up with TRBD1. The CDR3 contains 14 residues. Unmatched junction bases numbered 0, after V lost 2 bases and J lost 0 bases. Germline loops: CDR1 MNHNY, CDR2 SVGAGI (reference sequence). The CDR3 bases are TGTGCCAGCAGTTACGGGACAGTGAACACTGAAGCTTTCTTT. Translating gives CASSYGTVNTEAFF.

CDR3 in DNA: TGTGCCAGCAGCTTGGATAGCGGTACAATTCAGTACTTC. It yields the protein CASSLDSGTIQYF. This chain connects TRBV5-6 to TRBJ2-4; possibly TRBD2 for D (6 bases). Germline CDR1 SGHDT, CDR2 YYEEEE. V lost 0 bases and J 10 bases, leaving 11 bases between the germline ends. The CDR3 runs to 13 residues.

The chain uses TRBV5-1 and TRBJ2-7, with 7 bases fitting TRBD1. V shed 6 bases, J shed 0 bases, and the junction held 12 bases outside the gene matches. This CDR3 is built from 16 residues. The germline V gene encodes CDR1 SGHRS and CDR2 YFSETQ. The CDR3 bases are TGCGCCAGCACCCCGGGACAGCTCGTACCCTCCTACGAGCAGTACTTC. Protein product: CASTPGQLVPSYEQYF.

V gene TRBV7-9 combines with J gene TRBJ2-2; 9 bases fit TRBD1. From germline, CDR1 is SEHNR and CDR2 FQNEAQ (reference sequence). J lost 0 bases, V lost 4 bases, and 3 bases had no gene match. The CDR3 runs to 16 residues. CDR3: CASSWGQGSNTGELFF. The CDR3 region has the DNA TGTGCCAGCAGCTGGGGACAGGGCTCGAACACCGGGGAGCTGTTTTTT.

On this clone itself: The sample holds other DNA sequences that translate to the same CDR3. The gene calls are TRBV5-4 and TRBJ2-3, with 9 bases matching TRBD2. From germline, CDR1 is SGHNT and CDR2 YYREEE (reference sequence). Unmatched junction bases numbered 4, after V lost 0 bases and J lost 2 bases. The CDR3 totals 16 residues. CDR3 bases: TGTGCCAGCAGCTTGGGGCTAGCGGGATCCACAGATACGCAGTATTTT. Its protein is CASSLGLAGSTDTQYF.